This T cell receptor (beta chain) is drawn from a study of T-cell reconstitution after alpha-beta-depleted transplantation in children listed by TCRdb under 2016. For context, the study as a whole: The study quantitatively tracked T-cell immune reconstitution after TCRalphabeta/CD19-depleted allogeneic hematopoietic cell transplantation in children using TCR repertoire profiling.

V loses 0 bases at its end and J loses 1 base; junction bases beyond the gene matches: 8. The germline V gene gives CDR1 as KGHSH and CDR2 as LQKENI. Including cysteine and phenylalanine, the CDR3 has 18 amino acids. Only the CDR3 DNA stays, 54 bases, in frame from base 1. The study at large found these results: In some patients, high TCRbeta diversity at day 60 was attributed to recipient T cells and intrathymic progenitors that had survived conditioning. The apparently early recovery of alphabetaT-cell counts about two months after transplant reportedly depended on only several hundred rapidly expanded clones that came from non-depleted graft cells. Over the following months the frequencies of hyperexpanded clones went down, and after one year T-cell counts and TCRbeta diversity were mostly credited to newly produced T cells.

Turning to this clonotype: Its antigen remains undetermined. One base away there is no much larger clone; base qualities are not given.

The meaning of the sample's treatment or condition label: allogeneic hematopoietic cell transplantation with graft depleted of TCRalphabeta T cells and CD19 B cells. The children who served as transplant recipients had been given grafts of TCRalphabeta/CD19-depleted allogeneic hematopoietic cells. Receptor amplification or capture employed PCR. The sequencer listed for this sample is Illumina HiSeq 2500. TCR libraries were prepared with molecular barcoding, using unique molecular identifiers to normalize TCRbeta repertoire quantification. TCRdb cleaned the public reads at Q25 with fastp, built clones with MiXCR and kept in-frame beta chains. CDR3 protein sequences are deduplicated, and each keeps its most common genes and DNA. The sample records 800,000 to 1,000,000 distinct CDR3 sequences, roughly 31% of which are singletons. The ten largest clones capture over 25% of the sample.

The sequence is built from TRBV18 and TRBJ2-4; 8 of the junction bases match TRBD1. This clonotype originated in a boy less than two years old who had a stem cell transplant for SCID, so the T cells may come from the graft donor. Sequencing used PBMCs, mostly from graft donor cells, obtained 360 days after TCRalphabeta/CD19-depleted stem cell transplant. Here the CDR3 is given as CASSPPLRQGMAKNIQYF. At the DNA level, the sequence is TGTGCCAGCTCACCACCGCTGAGACAGGGGATGGCCAAAAACATTCAGTACTTC.